This is a list of T cell receptor beta chains from one sample in a study of cytomegalovirus exposure and HLA in healthy donors. Produced via immunoSEQ multiplex PCR; TCRdb's table is partial and in-frame only. This table has approximately 150,000 clones, 60% to 80% appearing once. Sequenced: PBMCs. These receptor sequences come from a man aged 18 to 35 in good health and CMV-seropositive. Each CDR3 is given with its conserved first and last residue. Each record gives: V gene, clone size, J gene, D gene, CDR3 DNA, CDR3 protein. D genes are given only for firm matches. Clone size is given for some rows only: seen once, a few or many times, or a class if the clone is expanded.

>TRBV6-5|-|TRBJ2-7|TRBD2
TGTGCCAGCAGTTACTCGAGTTCGCGAGGGAGGGTCGAGCAGTACTTC
CASSYSSSRGRVEQYF
>TRBV6-5|-|TRBJ2-1|-
TGTGCCAGCAGTTACCCACGTAGTGAGCAGTTCTTC
CASSYPRSEQFF
>TRBV14|-|TRBJ2-7|TRBD2
TGTGCCAGCAGCCAATCGCTAGCGGCCGAGCAGTACTTC
CASSQSLAAEQYF
>TRBV11-2|few|TRBJ1-6|-
TGTGCCAGCAGCTTAGGAGGACAGAATAATTCACCCCTCCACTTT
CASSLGGQNNSPLHF
>TRBV7-9|-|TRBJ2-6|TRBD1
TGTGCCAGCAGCACGACACAGGGGGTACGATCTGGGGCCAACGTCCTGACTTTC
CASSTTQGVRSGANVLTF
>TRBV12-5|once|TRBJ1-5|TRBD1
TGTGCTAGTGCCTATTTGGGGACAGGGAATAGCAATCAGCCCCAGCATTTT
CASAYLGTGNSNQPQHF
>TRBV6-5|-|TRBJ1-5|TRBD1
TGTGCCAGCACGACAGGGGCCGGTCAGCCCCAGCATTTT
CASTTGAGQPQHF
>TRBV9|-|TRBJ2-5|-
TGTGCCAGCAGCCCCCGCGGGTTTAAAGAGACCCAGTACTTC
CASSPRGFKETQYF
>TRBV5-1|-|TRBJ2-1|TRBD2
TGCGCCAGCACTAGCGGACCCTCCTACAATGAGCAGTTCTTC
CASTSGPSYNEQFF
>TRBV5-6|-|TRBJ2-4|-
TGTGCCAGCAGCTTGGGACAGGGGAGGGAAAGATTC
CASSLGQGRERF
>TRBV7-9|-|TRBJ1-3|-
TGTGCCAGCAGCTACAGAACTGGAAACACCATATATTTT
CASSYRTGNTIYF
>TRBV9|-|TRBJ1-2|-
TGTGCCAGCAGCACGGAGACAGGTCATGGCTACACCTTC
CASSTETGHGYTF
>TRBV5-1|-|TRBJ2-7|-
TGCGCCAGCAGCCGGAGGACAGAGGCGGTCGAGCAGTACTTC
CASSRRTEAVEQYF
>TRBV10-3|-|TRBJ1-3|-
TGTGCCAGCGGGACCGAAGACTCTGGAAACACCATATATTTT
CASGTEDSGNTIYF
>TRBV4-1|-|TRBJ1-1|-
TGCGCCAGCAGCCAAGGGGCTACAGGGTATACTGAAGCTTTCTTT
CASSQGATGYTEAFF
>TRBV29-1|-|TRBJ2-3|TRBD2
TGCAGCGTTGAAGTTCTACTAGCGGGGGGAAGCACAGATACGCAGTATTTT
CSVEVLLAGGSTDTQYF
>TRBV7-9|-|TRBJ2-1|-
TGTGCCAGCAGCTTAGGAAACAGGGTGGGTTACAATGAGCAGTTCTTC
CASSLGNRVGYNEQFF
>TRBV6-5|-|TRBJ2-7|TRBD2
TGTGCCAGCAGTTACGCTAGCGGGGGTCTACACTACGAGCAGTACTTC
CASSYASGGLHYEQYF
>TRBV6-4|-|TRBJ2-3|-
TGTGCCAGCAGTGACCGGGCAGGGAGCACAGATACGCAGTATTTT
CASSDRAGSTDTQYF
>TRBV7-2|-|TRBJ1-2|TRBD1
TGTGCCAGCAGCCTGGCGGCAGGGGGCGACGGCTACACCTTC
CASSLAAGGDGYTF
>TRBV10-3|-|TRBJ1-1|TRBD1
TGTGCCATCAAAGGACAGGGGCCCGGTTTGGAGTACACTGAAGCTTTCTTT
CAIKGQGPGLEYTEAFF
>TRBV5-1|-|TRBJ1-4|TRBD1
TGCGCCAGCAGCTTGGAGGCAGGGGGCCGGTTGGCAACTAATGAAAAACTGTTTTTT
CASSLEAGGRLATNEKLFF
>TRBV10-3|-|TRBJ1-2|TRBD1
TGTGCCATCAACGCAGGGACAGGAGATGGCTACACCTTC
CAINAGTGDGYTF
>TRBV6-5|few|TRBJ1-1|-
TGTGCCAGCAGTTACTCGATGACAGGGAACACTGAAGCTTTCTTT
CASSYSMTGNTEAFF
>TRBV27|-|TRBJ2-7|-
TGTGCCAGCAGGCGTACGGGGCGAACCAGGGGCTACGAGCAGTACTTC
CASRRTGRTRGYEQYF
>TRBV9|-|TRBJ1-5|-
TGTGCCAGCAGCGTAGAAGGGAGGAGGGATCAGCCCCAGCATTTT
CASSVEGRRDQPQHF
>TRBV27|-|TRBJ2-1|-
TGTGCCAGCAGTCCGGGACATTGGGCCAGCTCCTACAATGAGCAGTTCTTC
CASSPGHWASSYNEQFF
>TRBV5-4|-|TRBJ2-3|-
TGTGCCAGCAGCTTGGCTAGCTCAGCAGATACGCAGTATTTT
CASSLASSADTQYF
>TRBV4-3|once|TRBJ2-3|TRBD2
TGCGCCAGCAGCCCCAACCCGGCGGGGGGGCTAATTGGGACAGATACGCAGTATTTT
CASSPNPAGGLIGTDTQYF
>TRBV6-5|-|TRBJ1-3|-
TGTGCCAGCAGTTACTCCTGGCAGAATGGAAACACCATATATTTT
CASSYSWQNGNTIYF
>TRBV5-1|-|TRBJ2-1|TRBD2
TGCGCCAGCAGCCCAGGACTAGCGGGAGGGGTGGGCAATGAGCAGTTCTTC
CASSPGLAGGVGNEQFF
>TRBV5-6|-|TRBJ1-4|-
TGTGCCAGCAGAGGACAGCTTAATGAAAAACTGTTTTTT
CASRGQLNEKLFF
>TRBV19|once|TRBJ2-7|-
TGTGCCAGTAGAGGGGTTCTGTCCTACGAGCAGTACTTC
CASRGVLSYEQYF
>TRBV7-8|-|TRBJ1-5|-
TGTGCCAGCAGCTCAGATCTCTCCCAGCCCCAGCATTTT
CASSSDLSQPQHF
>TRBV28|-|TRBJ2-3|TRBD2
TGTGCCAGCACCCTGACTAGCGAATACACAGATACGCAGTATTTT
CASTLTSEYTDTQYF
>TRBV9|-|TRBJ2-1|TRBD2
TGTGCCAGCAGCCTACTAGCGGGGATTAAAGGGAATGAGCAGTTCTTC
CASSLLAGIKGNEQFF
>TRBV15|-|TRBJ2-2|-
TGTGCCACCAGCAGAGAATGGCAGGGGATGCCCGGGGAGCTGTTTTTT
CATSREWQGMPGELFF
>TRBV7-6|-|TRBJ1-2|-
TGTGCCAGCAGCTCAGCGCCAGGGGGCTACACCTTC
CASSSAPGGYTF
>TRBV4-1|once|TRBJ2-2|-
TGCGCCAGCAGCCAAGTATACAGGGACGTACCCACCGGGGAGCTGTTTTTT
CASSQVYRDVPTGELFF
>TRBV9|-|TRBJ1-5|TRBD1
TGTGCCAGCAGCGGATCAGGGGGCAGTCAGCCCCAGCATTTT
CASSGSGGSQPQHF
>TRBV5-1|-|TRBJ2-5|-
TGCGCCAGCAGCTTGGCCAGTCAAGAGACCCAGTACTTC
CASSLASQETQYF
>TRBV12-5|-|TRBJ2-5|TRBD2
TGTGCTAGTACGAGGAGCGGGGGGTTGGCAGAGACCCAGTACTTC
CASTRSGGLAETQYF
>TRBV10-3|once|TRBJ2-1|TRBD2
TGTGCCATCAGTGGCAATCAAGCGGGGGGGCGGGATGAGCAGTTCTTC
CAISGNQAGGRDEQFF
>TRBV5-1|-|TRBJ1-2|-
TGCGCCAGCAGCTTGGGACAGCCCGGGAGCTATGGCTACACCTTC
CASSLGQPGSYGYTF
>TRBV5-6|-|TRBJ2-1|-
TGTGCCAGCAGCGAGGGGGGGAGGATTAGAAATGAGCAGTTCTTC
CASSEGGRIRNEQFF
>TRBV5-4|-|TRBJ2-5|TRBD2
TGTGCCAGCAGCGTAGCTAGCGGGTCTGAGACCCAGTACTTC
CASSVASGSETQYF
>TRBV9|-|TRBJ1-2|-
TGTGCCAGCAGCTCGAGGGGGTCAGCCCCTCACTATGGCTACACCTTC
CASSSRGSAPHYGYTF
>TRBV18|-|TRBJ2-1|TRBD1
TGTGCCAGCTCACCCGACAGGGCTGGGTACAATGAGCAGTTCTTC
CASSPDRAGYNEQFF
>TRBV5-1|-|TRBJ1-2|-
TGCGCCAGCAGCTTGGTTGCCGGGGTGGACTATGGCTACACCTTC
CASSLVAGVDYGYTF
>TRBV7-9|-|TRBJ2-5|TRBD2
TGTGCCAGCAGCCCTGACGCGGGGGAAGAGACCCAGTACTTC
CASSPDAGEETQYF
>TRBV13|-|TRBJ2-7|TRBD1
TGTGCCAGCAGCCTGACAGGGCCCCACGAGCAGTACTTC
CASSLTGPHEQYF
>TRBV4-1|-|TRBJ2-7|TRBD1
TGCGCCAGCAGCCGAACCGGGACAGATTCCTACGAGCAGTACTTC
CASSRTGTDSYEQYF
>TRBV4-1|-|TRBJ2-7|-
TGCGCCAGCAGCCAAGTTGAGGGTTCCGAGCAGTACTTC
CASSQVEGSEQYF
>TRBV6-5|-|TRBJ2-5|TRBD2
TGTGCCAGCAGTTACAGCGGGAGCTTGGAGACCCAGTACTTC
CASSYSGSLETQYF
>TRBV18|few|TRBJ1-4|TRBD1
TGTGCCAGCTCAGGGGGACAGGCAGAAAAACTGTTTTTT
CASSGGQAEKLFF
>TRBV9|-|TRBJ2-5|-
TGTGCCAGCAGCGCGATGGGGGACGGGGCGGGGGCCCAATTGGAGACCCAGTACTTC
CASSAMGDGAGAQLETQYF
>TRBV6-1|few|TRBJ2-7|TRBD1
TGTGCCAGCAGTCCCGAAGGAACAGGGGACTACGAGCAGTACTTC
CASSPEGTGDYEQYF
>TRBV6-5|once|TRBJ1-4|TRBD1
TGTGCCAGCAGTACGGACAGGGATTCCGGTGAAGAACTGTTTTTT
CASSTDRDSGEELFF
>TRBV5-4|-|TRBJ2-5|-
TGTGCCAGCAGCCCGACTAGCCAAGAGACCCAGTACTTC
CASSPTSQETQYF
>TRBV5-4|-|TRBJ2-7|-
TGTGCCAGCAGTCGGGAAGGGGGTTCCTACGAGCAGTACTTC
CASSREGGSYEQYF